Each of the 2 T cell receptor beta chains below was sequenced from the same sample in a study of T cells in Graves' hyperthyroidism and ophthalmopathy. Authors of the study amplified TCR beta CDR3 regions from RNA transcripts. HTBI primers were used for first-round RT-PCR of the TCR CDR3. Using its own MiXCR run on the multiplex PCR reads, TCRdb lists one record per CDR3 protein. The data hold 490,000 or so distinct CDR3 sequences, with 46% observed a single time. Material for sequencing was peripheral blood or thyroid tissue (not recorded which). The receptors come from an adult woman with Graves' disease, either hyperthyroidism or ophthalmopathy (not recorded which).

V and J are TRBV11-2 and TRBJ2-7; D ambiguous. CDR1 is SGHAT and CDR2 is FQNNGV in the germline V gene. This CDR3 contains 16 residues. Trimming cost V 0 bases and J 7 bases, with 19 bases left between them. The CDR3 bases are TGTGCCAGCAGCTTAGAGTCAACCAGTTCCCCACGAGAGCAGTACTTC. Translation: CASSLESTSSPREQYF.

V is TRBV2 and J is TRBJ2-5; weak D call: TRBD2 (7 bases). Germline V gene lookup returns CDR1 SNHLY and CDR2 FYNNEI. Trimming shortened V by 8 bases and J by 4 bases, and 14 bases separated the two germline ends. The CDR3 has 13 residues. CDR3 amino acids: CASEGGQRETQYF. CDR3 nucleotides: TGTGCCAGCGAGGGGGGGCAGAGAGAGACCCAGTACTTC. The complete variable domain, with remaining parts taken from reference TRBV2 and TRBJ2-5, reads EPEVTQTPSHQVTQMGQEVILRCVPISNHLYFYWYRQILGQKVEFLVSFYNNEISEKSEIFDDQFSVERPDGSNFTLKIRSTKLEDSAMYFCASEGGQRETQYFGPGTRLLVL.